This TCR beta chain was retrieved from a study of blood T cell repertoires in COVID-19. Looking at the study overall: PBMCs, B-cell-depleted T cells, or T cells provided the cDNA or gDNA that made up the material.

The CDR3 contains 13 residues. Trimming removed 0 bases at V and 4 bases at J, with 6 bases between. Germline loops: CDR1 MNHEY, CDR2 SVGEGT. Clones were sequenced by immunoSEQ multiplex PCR, and TCRdb holds only the in-frame ones, with some missing. The sample gives 290,000 or so clones, 70% to 90% of which show up once; more than 4.5% is in the top ten. Input material: peripheral blood. The source of this sequence is a man aged 50 to 60 with active or convalescent COVID-19. The J gene is TRBJ1-2, the V gene TRBV6-2 or TRBV6-3; D gene unclear. CDR3 protein: CASSYSRSYGYTF. The CDR3 DNA sequence: TGTGCCAGCAGTTACTCGAGGAGCTATGGCTACACCTTC.